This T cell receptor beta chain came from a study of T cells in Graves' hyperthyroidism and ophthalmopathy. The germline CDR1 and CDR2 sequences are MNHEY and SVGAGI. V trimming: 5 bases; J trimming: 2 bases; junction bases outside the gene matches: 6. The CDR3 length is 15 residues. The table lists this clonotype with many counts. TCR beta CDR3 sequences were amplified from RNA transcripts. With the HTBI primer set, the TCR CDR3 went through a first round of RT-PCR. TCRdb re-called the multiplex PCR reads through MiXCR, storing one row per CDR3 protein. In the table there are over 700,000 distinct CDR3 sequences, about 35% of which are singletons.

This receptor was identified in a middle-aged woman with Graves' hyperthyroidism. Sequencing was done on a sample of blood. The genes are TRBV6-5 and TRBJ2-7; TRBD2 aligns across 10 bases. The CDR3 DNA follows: TGTGCCAGCAGTCTCGGACTAGCGGTCCCCTACGAGCAGTACTTC. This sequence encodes CASSLGLAVPYEQYF.